This T cell receptor (beta chain) appears in the sequencing data of a study of cytomegalovirus exposure and HLA in healthy donors. The overall study: Of fewer than 450 genotyped donors, around 76% clustered with self-reported Caucasian donors.

CDR3 size: 15 residues. Germline CDR1 is KGHSH and CDR2 is LQKENI. V lost 3 bases and J lost 1; bases outside the gene matches: 5. The PCR ran on 60 Vbeta and 13 Jbeta primers. Here immunoSEQ multiplex PCR was the method, and the copy in TCRdb shows in-frame clones only, minus some. Of 200,000 or so clones listed, approximately 78% are singletons. The V call is TRBV18, the J call TRBJ1-2; 7 positions agree with TRBD1. Sequencing input: PBMCs. The receptor comes from a woman under 30 in good health and CMV-seronegative. The CDR3 DNA follows: TGTGCCAGCTCACCGGGACAGAGAAGTAACTATGGCTACACCTTC. This codes for CASSPGQRSNYGYTF.